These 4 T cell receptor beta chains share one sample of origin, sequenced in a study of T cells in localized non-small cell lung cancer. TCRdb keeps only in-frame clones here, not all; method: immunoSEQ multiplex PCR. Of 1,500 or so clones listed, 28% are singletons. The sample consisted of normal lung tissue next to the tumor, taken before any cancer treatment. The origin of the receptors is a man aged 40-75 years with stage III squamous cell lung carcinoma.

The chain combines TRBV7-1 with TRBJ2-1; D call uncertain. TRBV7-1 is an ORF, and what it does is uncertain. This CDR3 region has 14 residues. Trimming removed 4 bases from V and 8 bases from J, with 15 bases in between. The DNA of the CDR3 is TGTGCCAGCAGCTTTCTTTGCTGGGAACATGAGCAGTTCTTC. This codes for CASSFLCWEHEQFF.

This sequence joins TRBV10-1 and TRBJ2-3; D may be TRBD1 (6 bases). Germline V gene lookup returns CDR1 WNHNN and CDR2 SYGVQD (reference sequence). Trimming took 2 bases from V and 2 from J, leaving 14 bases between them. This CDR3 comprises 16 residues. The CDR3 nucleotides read TGCGCCAGCAGTGAGGTGACAGGATTGATCACAGATACGCAGTATTTT. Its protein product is CASSEVTGLITDTQYF.

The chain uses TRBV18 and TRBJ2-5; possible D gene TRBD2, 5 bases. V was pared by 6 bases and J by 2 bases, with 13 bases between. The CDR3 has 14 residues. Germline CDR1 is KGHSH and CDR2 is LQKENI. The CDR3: CASSGVRKQETQYF. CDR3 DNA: TGTGCCAGCTCGGGAGTCAGGAAACAAGAGACCCAGTACTTC.

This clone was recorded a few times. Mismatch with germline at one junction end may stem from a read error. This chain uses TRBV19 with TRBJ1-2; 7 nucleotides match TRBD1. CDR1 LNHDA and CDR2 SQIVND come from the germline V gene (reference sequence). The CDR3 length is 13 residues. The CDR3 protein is CASSVDRDSKRTF. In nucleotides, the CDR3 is TGTGCCAGTAGTGTAGACCGGGACAGCAAAAGGACCTTC.